This T cell receptor (beta chain) was recovered during a study of CD8 T cells in ankylosing spondylitis. Overall study findings and caveats: There was a TCR beta motif, made of fewer than 10 highly homologous variants, that appeared characteristic of ankylosing spondylitis blood. CD8+ cells made up the disease-linked clones, which were relatively rare in peripheral blood.

Points on this clonotype: The antigen is unknown.

Using quantitative 5'-RACE with molecular barcodes, the authors made TCR beta libraries. TCRdb ran MiXCR on the 5' RACE reads and lists one entry per CDR3 protein. The sample yields about 240,000 distinct CDR3 sequences, about 11% seen once. CDR3 length: 15 amino acids. Losses at the gene ends were 1 base for V and 0 bases for J; bases not matched to a gene: 2. Per the germline V gene, CDR1 is SGHTA and CDR2 is FQGNSA. The specimen was blood, either unsorted or a sorted T cell fraction (not recorded which). This receptor was taken from a male donor with ankylosing spondylitis or in good health (not recorded which). The chain is built from TRBV7-2 and TRBJ2-7; 8 nucleotides line up with TRBD2. The CDR3 here is CASSLGSGGSYEQYF. The CDR3 DNA reads TGTGCCAGCAGCTTAGGGAGCGGGGGCTCCTACGAGCAGTACTTC.